This entry lists 30 T cell receptor beta chains sequenced from one sample in a study of STAT5B mutations in CD4+ large granular lymphocyte leukemia. Generated by immunoSEQ multiplex PCR, the TCRdb table keeps only in-frame clones and is missing some. The table lists roughly 40,000 clones, around 85% of them singletons, with 2% to 3% in the top ten. The sequenced material came from CD4+ T cells from blood buffy coats. These receptors all stem from a human donor in good health.

This chain connects TRBV18 to TRBJ1-5, with unresolved D. Germline CDR1 KGHSH, CDR2 LQKENI. The CDR3 spans 13 residues. V was trimmed by 5 bases and J by 9 bases, leaving 14 bases between them. In DNA, the CDR3 is TGTGCCAGCTCAATCGGGGTTCTGGGGCCCCAGCATTTT. Its translation: CASSIGVLGPQHF.

This rearrangement joins TRBV7-8 to TRBJ1-2, with TRBD1 identical over 8 bases. This CDR3 has 15 amino acids. V lost 0 bases and J lost 3; bases outside the gene matches: 3. Germline CDR1 is SGHVS and CDR2 is FQNEAQ. In DNA, the CDR3 is TGTGCCAGCAGCTTAGCTCCAGGGGGCGACTATGGCTACACCTTC. Translated, it gives CASSLAPGGDYGYTF.

The V call is TRBV5-1, the J call TRBJ2-1; 8 nucleotides align to TRBD2. The CDR3 loop spans 18 amino acids. V dropped 0 bases and J dropped 2; count of bases not matched to a gene: 10. Germline loops: CDR1 SGHRS, CDR2 YFSETQ. The chain's CDR3 is CASSLGLSSGRAYNEQFF. The CDR3 DNA follows: TGCGCCAGCAGCTTGGGGTTGTCTTCCGGGAGGGCCTACAATGAGCAGTTCTTC.

V is TRBV29-1 and J is TRBJ2-5; TRBD2 matches 12 bases. The closer fit of TRBJ2-7 to the DNA end suggests the J call may be wrong. This CDR3 has 13 amino acids. The germline V gene has CDR1 SQVTM and CDR2 ANQGSEA. This chain's CDR3 is CSVVTSGSYEQYF. The CDR3 coding sequence is TGCAGCGTGGTGACTAGCGGGAGCTACGAGCAGTACTTC.

The genes are TRBV19 and TRBJ2-3, with TRBD2 matching over 8 bases. Per germline, CDR1 LNHDA and CDR2 SQIVND (reference sequence). The CDR3 consists of 14 residues. J lost 4 bases, V lost 8 bases, and 8 bases had no gene match. The CDR3 nucleotides read TGTGCCAGTCGGGACCGGGGGGGGCCAGATACGCAGTATTTT. Translating it yields CASRDRGGPDTQYF.

The chain uses TRBV6-4 and TRBJ2-1, with 11 bases that match TRBD2. Trimming removed 1 base from V and 6 bases from J; junction bases left unmatched: 2. The germline V gene encodes CDR1 MRHNA and CDR2 SNTAGT. The CDR3 spans 15 residues. The DNA for the CDR3 is TGTGCCAGCAGTGACTTAACTAGCGGGAGCAATGAGCAGTTCTTC. As protein: CASSDLTSGSNEQFF.

V and J are TRBV6-5 and TRBJ2-7; TRBD1 is a possible D gene (6 bases). Germline CDR1 reads MNHEY; CDR2 reads SVGAGI. This CDR3 comprises 14 residues. Between the trimmed V and J ends, which lost 7 bases and 2 bases, there was a span of 15 bases. The CDR3 is CASTRQETTYEQYF. CDR3 nucleotide sequence: TGTGCCAGCACCCGACAGGAAACAACCTACGAGCAGTACTTC.

The V gene is TRBV29-1, the J gene TRBJ2-5, with D unresolved. Germline-derived CDR1 and CDR2 are SQVTM and ANQGSEA. Trimming cost V 6 bases and J 5 bases, with 7 bases left between them. This CDR3 is built from 10 residues. DNA of the CDR3: TGCAGCGTCCCCTTGGAGACCCAGTACTTC. It yields the protein CSVPLETQYF.

The chain joins TRBV30 to TRBJ1-5; D call uncertain. The CDR3 is made up of 15 amino acids. The germline CDR1 and CDR2 sequences are GTSNPN and SVGIG (reference sequence). The ends were cut back, 0 bases at V and 3 bases at J, with 12 bases in the middle. The chain's CDR3 is CAWSVGSSNNQPQHF. The CDR3 bases are TGTGCCTGGAGTGTCGGCAGCTCGAACAATCAGCCCCAGCATTTT.

J is TRBJ2-3 and V is TRBV12-5; 8 nucleotides align to TRBD1. V shed 6 bases, J shed 3 bases, and the junction held 2 bases outside the gene matches. Germline V gene lookup returns CDR1 LGHNT and CDR2 FRNRAP. CDR3 length: 13 residues. The CDR3 coding sequence is TGTGCTAGTGGAGGACAGGGTACAGATACGCAGTATTTT. The encoded protein is CASGGQGTDTQYF.

The V call is TRBV5-1, the J call TRBJ1-5; D remains ambiguous. Germline V lookup: CDR1 SGHRS, CDR2 YFSETQ. The ends were cut back, 5 bases at V and 0 bases at J, with 6 bases in the middle. CDR3 length: 13 residues. The CDR3 nucleotides are TGCGCCAGCAGTACGGATAGCAATCAGCCCCAGCATTTT. Protein sequence: CASSTDSNQPQHF.

V is TRBV19 and J is TRBJ2-1; 10 bases map to TRBD2. After removal of 3 bases from V and 8 bases from J, the junction contained 7 bases not matched to a gene. CDR1 and CDR2 (germline): LNHDA, SQIVND (reference sequence). The CDR3 sequence is 15 residues long. The CDR3 protein is CASSIQAGGRYEQFF. For the CDR3, the DNA is TGTGCCAGTAGTATCCAAGCGGGAGGGCGATATGAGCAGTTCTTC.

The chain recombines TRBV19 with TRBJ2-1; 9 nucleotides align to TRBD2. The CDR3 covers 13 residues. V gave up 4 bases and J gave up 12 bases; unmatched junction bases: 7. From germline, CDR1 is LNHDA and CDR2 SQIVND (reference sequence). The CDR3 nucleotides read TGTGCCAGTAGTAACCCGGGGACTAGCATGCAGTTCTTC. This gives the protein CASSNPGTSMQFF. The whole variable domain, filled in from reference TRBV19 and TRBJ2-1, reads DGGITQSPKYLFRKEGQNVTLSCEQNLNHDAMYWYRQDPGQGLRLIYYSQIVNDFQKGDIAEGYSVSREKKESFPLTVTSAQKNPTAFYLCASSNPGTSMQFFGPGTRLTVL.

The rearrangement joins TRBV27 to TRBJ2-3; 10 nucleotides agree with TRBD2. The junction had 10 bases not matched to a gene; V was cut back by 5 bases and J by 2 bases. Germline V gives CDR1 MNHEY, CDR2 SMNVEV (reference sequence). This CDR3 comprises 17 residues. The CDR3: CASSKGLLAGVTDTQYF. CDR3 sequence (DNA): TGTGCCAGCAGTAAAGGGCTCCTAGCGGGAGTCACAGATACGCAGTATTTT.

The chain employs TRBV5-1 and TRBJ2-1; 8 bases are shared with TRBD2. Germline CDR1 is SGHRS and CDR2 is YFSETQ. The V and J ends lost 2 bases and 4 bases, in that order; junction bases with no gene match: 5. The CDR3 extends over 15 amino acids. CDR3 in amino acids: CASSLRIAGYNEQFF. DNA of the CDR3: TGCGCCAGCAGCTTAAGAATAGCGGGATACAATGAGCAGTTCTTC.

The J gene is TRBJ2-5, the V gene TRBV7-8; D ambiguous. This CDR3 comprises 13 residues. CDR1 is SGHVS and CDR2 is FQNEAQ in the germline V gene. V was clipped by 5 bases and J by 4 bases, with 11 bases between them. The CDR3 reads CASSLGYRETQYF. In DNA, the CDR3 is TGTGCCAGCAGCCTAGGCTACAGAGAGACCCAGTACTTC.

The CDR3 DNA reads TGTGCCAGCAGCTTGGCCCTAGCGATCTACGAGCAGTACTTC. Its translation: CASSLALAIYEQYF. The rearrangement joins TRBV5-5 to TRBJ2-7; perhaps TRBD2 as D (6 bases). V lost 0 bases to trimming and J lost 3 bases, with 10 bases between them. This CDR3 spans 14 amino acids. Germline-derived CDR1 and CDR2 are SGHKS and YYEKEE (reference sequence).

This clone was seen a single time. The CDR3 bases are TGTGCCAGCAGTACAGGACTAGCGGGGGGGGAGACCCAGTACTTC. Its translation: CASSTGLAGGETQYF. The chain is built from TRBV28 and TRBJ2-5, with 15 bases identical to TRBD2. Germline CDR1 is MDHEN and CDR2 is SYDVKM. CDR3 size: 15 residues. Trimming took 5 bases from V and 5 from J; bases not matched to a gene: 3.

This chain links TRBV19 with TRBJ2-1; D call uncertain. V dropped 5 bases and J dropped 0 bases, with 5 bases sitting between them. The CDR3 has 13 residues. In germline, CDR1 is LNHDA, CDR2 SQIVND (reference sequence). In DNA, the CDR3 is TGTGCCAGTAGTCTGAGCTCCTACAATGAGCAGTTCTTC. This sequence encodes CASSLSSYNEQFF.

The chain combines TRBV19 with TRBJ2-1; 14 bases fit TRBD2. The CDR3 is 18 amino acids. Per the germline V gene, CDR1 is LNHDA and CDR2 is SQIVND (reference sequence). J gave up 1 base and V 8 bases, and 10 bases lay outside the gene matches. This chain's CDR3 is CASFPGLAGVTSYNEQFF. CDR3 nucleotide sequence: TGTGCCAGTTTCCCGGGACTAGCGGGAGTGACGTCCTACAATGAGCAGTTCTTC.

This chain joins TRBV11-2 and TRBJ2-1; D may match TRBD1 or TRBD2 (5 bases each). Germline CDR1 and CDR2: SGHAT and FQNNGV. This CDR3 comprises 15 residues. Trimming removed 1 base at V and 6 bases at J, with 13 bases between. CDR3 DNA: TGTGCCAGCAGCTTAGGGGGCGGGTCGGGCAATGAGCAGTTCTTC. Protein: CASSLGGGSGNEQFF.

The chain couples TRBV6-5 to TRBJ1-2; D gene unclear. Between the trimmed V and J ends, which lost 0 bases and 7 bases, there was a span of 9 bases. The germline gives CDR1 MNHEY, CDR2 SVGAGI. The CDR3 is 13 residues long. CDR3 protein: CASSYSNTGGYTF. DNA for the CDR3: TGTGCCAGCAGTTACTCGAATACGGGTGGCTACACCTTC.

This clone was seen a few times. The chain uses TRBV7-9 and TRBJ2-7; no clear D. The ends were cut back, 1 base at V and 0 bases at J, with 7 bases in the middle. CDR3 length: 14 amino acids. CDR1 SEHNR and CDR2 FQNEAQ come from the germline V gene (reference sequence). The CDR3 reads CASSLGGFSYEQYF. CDR3 coding DNA: TGTGCCAGCAGCTTAGGCGGATTCTCCTACGAGCAGTACTTC.

In DNA form, the CDR3 reads TGTGCCAGCAGTTTATTTACTGGATCCTACGAGCAGTACTTC. Its protein is CASSLFTGSYEQYF. The chain combines TRBV28 with TRBJ2-7; D unclear. The V end was cut by 1 base, the J end by 1 base, with 8 bases between. The CDR3 runs 14 residues. CDR1 and CDR2 (germline): MDHEN, SYDVKM.

The chain recombines TRBV14 with TRBJ1-1; D uncertain. The CDR3 runs to 15 residues. Germline-derived CDR1 and CDR2 are SGHDN and FVKESK. With 3 bases removed from V and 4 bases from J, the gap between germline ends came to 15 bases. CDR3 region: CASSQSRASGTEAFF. The CDR3 DNA reads TGTGCCAGCAGCCAGAGCCGGGCTTCCGGCACTGAAGCTTTCTTT.

The J gene is TRBJ2-5, the V gene TRBV2; D gene unclear. The V end was cut by 5 bases, the J end by 2 bases, with 12 bases between. The CDR3 has 14 residues. Germline CDR1 is SNHLY and CDR2 is FYNNEI. As DNA, the CDR3 is TGTGCCAGCAGTCGGCGGCCCTCTCAAGAGACCCAGTACTTC. Translated, it gives CASSRRPSQETQYF.

This chain joins TRBV9 and TRBJ1-4, with a weak D call TRBD1 (6 bases). Germline V gene lookup returns CDR1 SGDLS and CDR2 YYNGEE. V dropped 3 bases and J dropped 2 bases, with 11 bases sitting between them. CDR3 size: 15 residues. CDR3 sequence (DNA): TGTGCCAGCAGCGCCGCAGGGGACACTAATGAAAAACTGTTTTTT. Translating gives CASSAAGDTNEKLFF.

This chain links TRBV11-2 with TRBJ2-3; no clear D gene. Deletions cut 5 bases from V and 2 bases from J, with 14 bases between. CDR1 and CDR2 (germline): SGHAT, FQNNGV. The CDR3 length is 15 residues. This chain's CDR3 is CASSNTIESTDTQYF. The CDR3 DNA is TGTGCCAGCAGCAACACTATCGAATCCACAGATACGCAGTATTTT.

This clone has only one observation. V is TRBV28 and J is TRBJ2-5, with D unresolved. CDR1 is MDHEN and CDR2 is SYDVKM in the germline V gene. The germline V and J ends were trimmed by 3 bases and 5 bases, with 4 bases remaining between them. This CDR3 has 11 amino acids. Written as DNA, the CDR3 is TGTGCCAGCAGTTTTTGGGAGACCCAGTACTTC. Its protein is CASSFWETQYF.

This chain joins TRBV5-1 and TRBJ2-3; TRBD2 matches at 7 bases. V shed 2 bases, J shed 6 bases, and the junction held 6 bases outside the gene matches. The CDR3 loop spans 14 amino acids. Looked up from germline, CDR1 is SGHRS and CDR2 is YFSETQ. The CDR3 DNA reads as TGCGCCAGCAGCTTTGGACTAGGCCCCGATACGCAGTATTTT. Its translation: CASSFGLGPDTQYF.